These 8 T cell receptor beta chains were sequenced from one sample in a study of T cells after yellow fever vaccination. Using its own MiXCR run on the 5' RACE reads, TCRdb lists one record per CDR3 protein. There are roughly 300,000 distinct CDR3 sequences in the sample; around 7.3% occur only once, and over 15% lies in the top ten. This sample comprised PBMCs, obtained roughly 47 days after the first yellow fever vaccination. Source of these receptors: a man between 18 and 35 years old who received the YFV17D yellow fever vaccine.

Concerning this clonotype: A much larger clone is a single base away; this may be a read error. This chain connects TRBV3-1 to TRBJ2-1; no firm D call. Germline V gene lookup returns CDR1 LGHDT and CDR2 YNNKEL (reference sequence). This CDR3 is 14 amino acids long. The V end lost 4 bases, the J end lost 3 bases, and 10 bases lay between the germline ends. For the CDR3, the DNA is TGTGCCAGCAGCCTGAGTGGCCGCTACAATGAGCAGTTCTTC. Translating it yields CASSLSGRYNEQFF.

This clonotype showed up just a few times. The chain recombines TRBV10-2 with TRBJ1-2; weak D call: TRBD1 (6 bases). The CDR3 has 15 residues. The V gene lost 7 bases and the J gene lost 4 bases, with 19 bases spanning the gap. Germline V CDR1 and CDR2: WSHSY, SAAADI. CDR3 region: CASISPGQGSYGYTF. For the CDR3, the DNA is TGCGCCAGCATCTCCCCGGGACAAGGGAGCTATGGCTACACCTTC.

For this clonotype: Germline is not matched at one junction end, which may reflect a read error. V and J are TRBV9 and TRBJ1-1; tentative D call: TRBD1 (6 bases). The CDR3 contains 14 residues. Germline V gene sequence: CDR1 SGDLS, CDR2 YYNGEE. This CDR3 is CASGVRGQGTEAFF. The CDR3 nucleotides read TGTGCCAGCGGCGTACGGGGGCAGGGCACTGAAGCTTTCTTT.

This clonotype appeared many times. CDR3: CSVEGAVDYEQYF. CDR3 sequence (DNA): TGCAGCGTTGAAGGTGCGGTCGACTACGAGCAGTACTTC. The rearrangement links TRBV29-1 to TRBJ2-7, with D unclear. Trimming took 1 base from V and 3 from J, leaving 10 bases between them. Germline V CDR1 and CDR2: SQVTM, ANQGSEA. This CDR3 has 13 amino acids.

CDR3 residues: CSARSDRYNEQFF. In DNA form, the CDR3 reads TGCAGTGCCCGCTCCGACCGGTACAATGAGCAGTTCTTC. The chain employs TRBV20-1 and TRBJ2-1; the D is unclear. This CDR3 region has 13 residues. V was trimmed by 6 bases and J by 4 bases, leaving 13 bases between them. Germline V gene sequence: CDR1 DFQATT, CDR2 SNEGSKA (reference sequence).

This clonotype was counted between two and nine times. V usage is TRBV7-9 and J usage is TRBJ2-1; no firm D call. There are 13 residues in the CDR3. Germline assignment: CDR1 SEHNR and CDR2 FQNEAQ (reference sequence). The V end was cut by 4 bases, the J end by 10 bases, with 14 bases between. CDR3 protein: CASSSVRGWEQFF. The CDR3, as DNA: TGTGCCAGCAGCTCGGTTAGAGGTTGGGAGCAGTTCTTC.

This rearrangement joins TRBV5-1 to TRBJ2-7; 8 bases are a match to TRBD2. The CDR3 loop spans 14 amino acids. CDR1 is SGHRS and CDR2 is YFSETQ in the germline V gene. The V segment lost 4 bases and the J segment 7 bases; nucleotides outside the gene matches: 10. The CDR3 loop reads CASSKAGVMREQYF. CDR3 bases: TGCGCCAGCAGCAAAGCGGGGGTTATGAGAGAGCAGTACTTC.

This rearrangement joins TRBV18 to TRBJ2-5; D is ambiguous. The V end lost 5 bases, the J end lost 2 bases, and 9 bases lay between the germline ends. The CDR3 runs 13 residues. Germline V gene sequence: CDR1 KGHSH, CDR2 LQKENI. Here the CDR3 reads CASSFIQQETQYF. The CDR3 coding sequence is TGTGCCAGCTCATTTATCCAGCAAGAGACCCAGTACTTC.